This T cell receptor (beta chain) emerged from a study of Tregs in tolerant kidney transplant recipients. Study-level points and caveats: The small number of patients limits these findings pending further validation.

Method: immunoSEQ multiplex PCR; TCRdb's copy keeps in-frame clones and lacks some. The data contain some 68,000 clones, roughly 84% of them seen just once; the ten biggest clones take up about 4.6%. About this clone itself: No antigen is known for it.

V lost 4 bases, J lost 3 bases, and 10 bases stayed unmatched. Looked up from germline, CDR1 is SGHRS and CDR2 is YFSETQ. This CDR3 is built from 15 residues. Unstimulated regulatory T cells (CD4+CD25+CD127-), CD4+CD25- non-regulatory cells, CD4 and CD8 cells were FACS-sorted from thawed PBMCs. The source material was CD4+ T cells from blood. The chain joins TRBV5-1 to TRBJ2-7, with 7 bases matching TRBD1. The receptor was isolated from a human donor in good health. CDR3 sequence reads: CASSSRTGKDYEQYF. The CDR3 nucleotides are TGCGCCAGCAGCAGTCGGACAGGAAAGGACTACGAGCAGTACTTC.